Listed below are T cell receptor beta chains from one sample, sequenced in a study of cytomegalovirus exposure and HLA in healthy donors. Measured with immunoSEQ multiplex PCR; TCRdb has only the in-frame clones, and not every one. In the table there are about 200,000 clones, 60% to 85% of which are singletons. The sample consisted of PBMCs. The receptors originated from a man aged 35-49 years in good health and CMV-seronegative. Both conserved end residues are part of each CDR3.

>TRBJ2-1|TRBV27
CASSPGGTQSYNEQFF
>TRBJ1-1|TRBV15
CATSRDARASHVF
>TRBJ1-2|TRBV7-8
CASSLQGEHYGYTF
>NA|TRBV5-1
CASSGSGSVYEQYF
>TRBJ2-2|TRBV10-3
CAISPYRLDRRLTGELFF
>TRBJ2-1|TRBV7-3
CASSLKGAGIYNEQFF
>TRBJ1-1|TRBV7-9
CATAAGGFSNTEAFF
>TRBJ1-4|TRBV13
CASSLGHQGGSNEKLFF
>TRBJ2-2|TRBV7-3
CASSLSGGARVNGELFF
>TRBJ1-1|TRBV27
CATAAGATEAFF
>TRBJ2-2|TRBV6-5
CASSQGAGELFF
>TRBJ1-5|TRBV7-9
CASTRQSGQPQHF
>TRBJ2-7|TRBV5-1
CASSLGQGHEQYF
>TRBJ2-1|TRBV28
CASLRYPGKVNEQFF
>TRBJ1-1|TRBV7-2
CASSLVRGQTEAFF
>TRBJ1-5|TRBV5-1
CASSKDRTSGPQHF
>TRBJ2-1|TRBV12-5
CASGLVQSSSYNEQFF
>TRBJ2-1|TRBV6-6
CASSHLQGSLRFF
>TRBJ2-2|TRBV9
CASSVGLAGVSTGELFF
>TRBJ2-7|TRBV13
CASSSKRGGYEQYF
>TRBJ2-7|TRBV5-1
CASSGRISGKNEQYF
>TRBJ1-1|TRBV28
CASSYRVRDTEAFF
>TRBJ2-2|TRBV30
CAWTSGGTGELFF
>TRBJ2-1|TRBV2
CASSDYEGDEQFF
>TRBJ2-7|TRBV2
CASSGSVNYEQYF
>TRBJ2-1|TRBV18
CASSPLAGVNEQFF
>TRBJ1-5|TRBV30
CAWGGTAGNQPQHF
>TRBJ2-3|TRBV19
CASSIGPSSTDTQYF
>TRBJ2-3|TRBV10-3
CASRWTSGGDTQYF
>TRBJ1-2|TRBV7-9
CASSLNEGQGKRGNYGYTF
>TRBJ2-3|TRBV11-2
CASSLVRDTQYF
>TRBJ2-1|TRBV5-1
CASSFRTGSYNEQFF
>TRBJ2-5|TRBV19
CASSPVPSRKETQYF
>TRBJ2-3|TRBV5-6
CASSLVLAGGTDTQYF
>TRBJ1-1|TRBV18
CASSRVGAVNTEAFF
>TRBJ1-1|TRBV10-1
CASSGGQGLWSEAFF
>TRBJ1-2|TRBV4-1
CASSQNREGYTF
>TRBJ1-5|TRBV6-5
CASSYGQYNQPQHF
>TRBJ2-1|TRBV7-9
CASSLGVRYEQFF
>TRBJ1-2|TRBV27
CASSFWAGGAEGYTF
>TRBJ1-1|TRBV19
CASRGDRMNTEAFF
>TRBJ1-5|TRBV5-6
CASSLGGGPSNQPQHF
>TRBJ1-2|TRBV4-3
CASSQDLWREFDGYTF
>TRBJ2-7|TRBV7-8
CASSLDRAYEQYF
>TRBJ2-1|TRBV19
CASSITSGSVYEQFF
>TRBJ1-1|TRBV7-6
CASRRQGGTEAFF
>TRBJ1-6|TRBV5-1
CASSPGAGGPSPLHF
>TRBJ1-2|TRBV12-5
CASGIIQYGYTF
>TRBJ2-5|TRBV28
CASRGLVGETQYF
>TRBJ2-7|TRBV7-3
CASSLTGGAGSGQYF
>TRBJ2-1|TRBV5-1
CASSLAPSGLIYNEQFF
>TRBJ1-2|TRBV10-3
CAISDSQVSYGYTF
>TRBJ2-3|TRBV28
CASSFLAAYTDTQYF
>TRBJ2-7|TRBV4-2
CASSAETGLPMYEQYF
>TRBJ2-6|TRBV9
CASRDRSRQAGANVLTF
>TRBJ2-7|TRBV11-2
CASEGESYEQYF
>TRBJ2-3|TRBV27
CASRTGAGTMVYF